The entry that follows covers one TCR beta chain sequence. Antigen: not known. Amplification used 52 TRBV primers and 13 TRBJ primers. Here immunoSEQ multiplex PCR was the method, and the copy in TCRdb shows in-frame clones only, minus some. Of about 35,000 clones in the sample, around 91% were seen once. These data belong to a study of regulatory T cells. Regarding the study as a whole: In CD3G-deficient patients, conventional CD4+ T cells were enriched for hydrophobic CDR3 residues at positions 6 and 7. Skewed V and J usage and few unique V-J pairs marked patient repertoires, most in Tregs.

Per germline, CDR1 MNHNS and CDR2 SASEGT. The length of the CDR3 is 10 residues. The ends were cut back, 7 bases at V and 6 bases at J, with 7 bases in the middle. All CD3G-deficient patients showed autoimmunity, more severe in two. The TCR originated in a person under 35 with CD3G deficiency. The gene calls are TRBV6-1 and TRBJ2-7, with no clear D. Sequenced input: conventional CD4+ T cells sorted from blood. The CDR3: CASTSGEQYF. The DNA for the CDR3 is TGTGCCAGCACTTCGGGCGAGCAGTACTTC.